These 28 T cell receptor beta chains originate from one sample sequenced in a study of T cell clonality in common variable immunodeficiency. The protocol was immunoSEQ multiplex PCR, while the TCRdb copy is restricted to in-frame clones and leaves out a portion. This repertoire holds roughly 38,000 clones, and none appear only once. Input material: peripheral blood mononuclear cells. The receptor source for this set is a person aged 18 to 75 in good health.

Ten or more counts support this clone. A junction boundary mismatches the germline segment, possibly from a read error. The observed sequence ends 3 residues before the CDR3 terminus, with the missing tail filled in from the germline J gene. The chain couples TRBV18 to TRBJ1-2; the match to TRBD1 covers 9 bases. CDR1 is KGHSH and CDR2 is LQKENI in the germline V gene. This CDR3 is 17 amino acids long. The CDR3 spells CASLPAEMGTGNYGYTF. Partial CDR3 DNA: TGTGCCAGCTTACCAGCCGAGATGGGGACAGGGAACTATGGC.

This clone was observed a handful of times. The read ends 3 residues before the CDR3 terminus; that terminus is restored from the germline J gene. This chain links TRBV2 with TRBJ2-3, with 8 bases identical to TRBD2. The length of the CDR3 is 16 residues. Germline-derived CDR1 and CDR2 are SNHLY and FYNNEI. The CDR3 sequence: CASSYFGGGQGQPQYF. CDR3 bases read: TGTGCCAGCAGTTACTTCGGGGGGGGTCAAGGTCAGCCG.

This clone occurred many times. The read finishes 3 residues shy of the CDR3 end, and the germline J gene is used to complete it. The J gene is TRBJ2-7, the V gene TRBV6-1; D is unclear. This CDR3 contains 14 residues. With 4 bases removed from V and 3 bases from J, the gap between germline ends came to 13 bases. Germline V gene lookup returns CDR1 MNHNS and CDR2 SASEGT. The CDR3 DNA, read in part, is TGTGCCAGCAGTGTGGCTGAGCGCCTCTACGAG. It yields the protein CASSVAERLYE. The full CDR3 protein reads CASSVAERLYEQYF.

This clone occurred many times. Sequencing ends 3 residues short of the CDR3 end; the germline J gene provides the rest. The V call is TRBV4-2, the J call TRBJ1-2; 10 nucleotides align to TRBD1. CDR3 length equals 16 residues. V dropped 4 bases and J dropped 3; count of bases not matched to a gene: 8. Germline V gene data show CDR1 as LGHNA and CDR2 as YNFKEQ. This chain's CDR3 is CASSRPPGQGDYGYTF. Incomplete CDR3 DNA: TGTGCCAGCAGCCGCCCCCCCGGACAGGGGGACTATGGC.

Turning to this clone: The read comes to an end 3 residues before the CDR3 does, leaving the germline J gene to fill in the end. This chain uses TRBV18 with TRBJ1-1, with D tentatively TRBD1 (5 bases). Looked up from germline, CDR1 is KGHSH and CDR2 is LQKENI. The V gene lost 8 bases and the J gene lost 0 bases, with 22 bases spanning the gap. This CDR3 has 17 amino acids. The CDR3 bases that were read are TGTGCCAGCGCTCTACGGGCCCCCGGGGGAATGAACACTGAA. Its translation is CASALRAPGGMNTE. The entire CDR3 sequence reads CASALRAPGGMNTEAFF.

This clone was detected many times. The CDR3 end lies 3 residues beyond the end of the read and is filled in from the germline J gene. This same CDR3 is encoded by further DNA sequences in the sample. The rearrangement uses TRBV14 and TRBJ1-2; 7 bases are shared with TRBD1. Germline trimming cut 4 bases from V and 5 bases from J; bases unmatched to any gene: 4. CDR1 is SGHDN and CDR2 is FVKESK in the germline V gene. The CDR3 consists of 13 residues. The CDR3 here is CASSPGTDYGYTF. Partial CDR3 DNA: TGTGCCAGCAGCCCCGGGACAGATTATGGC.

This clone was counted many times. The read terminates 3 residues ahead of where the CDR3 ends, so the germline J gene completes it. The chain carries TRBV20-1 and TRBJ1-1; D possibly corresponds to TRBD1 (6 bases). The germline CDR1 and CDR2 sequences are DFQATT and SNEGSKA (reference sequence). The CDR3 spans 11 residues. The CDR3 spells CSAGQDSWAFF. The CDR3 DNA, read in part, is TGCAGTGCGGGTCAGGACAGCTGG.

This clone was seen at least ten times. The CDR3 is cut off 3 residues early in the read; its end comes from the germline J gene. The V gene is TRBV20-1, the J gene TRBJ2-1, with 9 bases fitting TRBD1. The trim removed 0 bases at V and 9 bases at J, leaving 9 bases unmatched. Germline V gene lookup returns CDR1 DFQATT and CDR2 SNEGSKA (reference sequence). This CDR3 is 15 amino acids long. CDR3 residues: CSARDWGQGGIEQFF. The covered CDR3 bases are TGCAGTGCTAGAGATTGGGGACAGGGTGGGATTGAG.

This clone was counted ten times or more. The read ends 3 residues shy of where the CDR3 ends; the end is completed using the germline J gene. The chain uses TRBV29-1 and TRBJ1-1, with TRBD1 as a possible D gene (5 bases). This CDR3 is 15 amino acids long. In germline, CDR1 is SQVTM, CDR2 ANQGSEA. The CDR3 loop is CSVGSGKTSGESAFF. CDR3 DNA, as far as it was read: TGCAGCGTTGGATCAGGGAAGACTAGCGGGGAGAGT.

This clone has a count of ten or more. The sequenced fragment ends 3 residues before the CDR3 boundary, so the rest is inferred from the germline J gene. The chain recombines TRBV12-3 or TRBV12-4 with TRBJ2-5; no definite D call. This CDR3 contains 13 residues. V lost 3 bases and J 5 bases, leaving 10 bases between the germline ends. CDR3 protein: CASSFAVRETQYF. The sequenced CDR3 bases are TGTGCCAGCAGTTTCGCGGTGCGGGAGACC.

This clone has ten or more counts. The CDR3 end lies 3 residues beyond the end of the read and is filled in from the germline J gene. The chain uses TRBV2 and TRBJ2-5, with D perhaps matching TRBD2 (5 bases). Germline CDR1 reads SNHLY; CDR2 reads FYNNEI. The V end was cut by 3 bases, the J end by 1 base, with 9 bases between. The CDR3 sequence is 14 residues long. The covered CDR3 bases are TGTGCCAGCAGTGAGGCAGGACTCCAAGAGACC. Protein: CASSEAGLQET. The complete CDR3 sequence is CASSEAGLQETQYF.

This clone has ten or more counts. The CDR3 end is not reached by the read, which stops 3 residues before it; the germline J gene fills it in. The gene calls are TRBV18 and TRBJ2-7, with TRBD2 matching over 8 bases. The CDR3 extends over 14 amino acids. Germline CDR1 reads KGHSH; CDR2 reads LQKENI. The J segment lost 1 base and the V segment lost 3 bases, leaving 2 bases of the junction unmatched. CDR3: CASSPRGGSYEQYF. CDR3 DNA (partial): TGTGCCAGCTCACCCCGGGGGGGTTCCTACGAG.

This clone has a count of ten or more. The CDR3 is cut off 3 residues early in the read; its end comes from the germline J gene. The V call is TRBV20-1, the J call TRBJ2-7; tentatively, D is TRBD2 (6 bases). The V end was cut by 5 bases, the J end by 1 base, with 12 bases between. The CDR3 contains 13 residues. The germline V gene has CDR1 DFQATT and CDR2 SNEGSKA (reference sequence). CDR3 DNA, as far as it was read: TGCAGTGCTTGGCTAGCGCGGTCCTACGAG. It translates to CSAWLARSYE. The entire CDR3 protein reads CSAWLARSYEQYF.

There are a few counts of this clone. The CDR3 is CASSLEQGLTEAFF. The sequenced part of the CDR3 DNA is TGTGCCAGCAGCTTAGAACAGGGTCTGACTGAA. V usage is TRBV11-2 and J usage is TRBJ1-1, with D tentatively TRBD1 (6 bases). Sequencing ends 3 residues short of the CDR3 end; the germline J gene provides the rest. In germline, CDR1 is SGHAT, CDR2 FQNNGV. The CDR3 extends over 14 amino acids. V was pared by 0 bases and J by 5 bases, with 10 bases between.

This clone was picked up many times. Read sequence stops 3 residues before the CDR3 end, and the germline J gene provides the missing end. The rearrangement uses TRBV20-1 and TRBJ2-1, with 8 nucleotides matching TRBD2. Trimming at V came to 5 bases and at J to 1 base, leaving 7 bases not matched to a gene. Germline values: CDR1 DFQATT, CDR2 SNEGSKA (reference sequence). The length of the CDR3 is 15 residues. The chain's CDR3 is CSAPESSGSYNEQFF. The sequenced part of the CDR3 DNA is TGCAGTGCTCCTGAGTCTAGCGGGTCCTACAATGAG.

This clone was seen a few times. The CDR3 is cut off 3 residues early in the read; its end comes from the germline J gene. The chain couples TRBV2 to TRBJ1-1, with D possibly being TRBD1 (5 bases). The germline V gene encodes CDR1 SNHLY and CDR2 FYNNEI. The CDR3 consists of 19 residues. This CDR3 reads CASSEEGLLAGPSTDTAFF. CDR3 DNA, as far as it was read: TGTGCCAGCAGTGAAGAGGGGTTACTAGCGGGTCCTAGCACAGATACG.

The sample holds many counts of this clone. The CDR3 end lies 3 residues beyond the end of the read and is filled in from the germline J gene. The rearrangement joins TRBV2 to TRBJ2-1; D is perhaps TRBD1 (5 bases). CDR1 is SNHLY and CDR2 is FYNNEI in the germline V gene. This CDR3 comprises 15 residues. Trimming took 10 bases from V and 0 from J, leaving 16 bases between them. This CDR3 is CATKGGTGSYNEQFF. The CDR3 bases that were read are TGTGCCACCAAGGGTGGTACAGGCTCCTACAATGAG.

On this clone itself: The read gets to within 3 residues of the CDR3 end, and the germline J gene fills in the rest. This chain connects TRBV7-6 to TRBJ2-3; 8 bases are a match to TRBD1. CDR1 is SGHVS and CDR2 is FNYEAQ in the germline V gene. The CDR3 sequence is 15 residues long. The CDR3 is CASSLGTGLQETQYF. CDR3 DNA, as far as it was read: TGTGCCAGCAGCCTAGGGACAGGTCTACAAGAGACG.

In its sample, this clone was seen many times. The read terminates 3 residues before the CDR3 end, so the remaining end is supplied by the germline J gene. J is TRBJ1-5 and V is TRBV27, with 8 bases that match TRBD1. Germline assignment: CDR1 MNHEY and CDR2 SMNVEV (reference sequence). This CDR3 has 15 residues. V lost 5 bases, J lost 5 bases, and 8 bases stayed unmatched. The CDR3 sequence is CASSPDRGWYQPQHF. The sequenced part of the CDR3 DNA is TGTGCCAGCAGTCCCGACAGGGGTTGGTATCAGCCC.

This clone showed up just a few times. The CDR3 end lies 3 residues beyond the end of the read and is filled in from the germline J gene. The gene calls are TRBV19 and TRBJ2-3; D is perhaps TRBD1 (6 bases). The ends were cut back, 3 bases at V and 5 bases at J, with 15 bases in the middle. From germline, CDR1 is LNHDA and CDR2 SQIVND (reference sequence). The CDR3 contains 15 residues. This chain's CDR3 is CASSIGQPRGDTQYF. Partial CDR3 DNA: TGTGCCAGTAGTATCGGACAGCCCAGGGGAGATACG.

The table lists this clone with many counts. Incomplete CDR3 DNA: TGCGCCAGCAGCCAAGAGGGCAGGGGGCTAGGGTCACCC. Residues: CASSQEGRGLGSP. The whole CDR3 region reads CASSQEGRGLGSPLHF. The rearrangement links TRBV4-1 to TRBJ1-6, with TRBD1 matching 8 bases. The read finishes 3 residues shy of the CDR3 end, and the germline J gene is used to complete it. CDR1 is MGHRA and CDR2 is YSYEKL in the germline V gene. The length of the CDR3 is 16 residues. Trimming cost V 0 bases and J 10 bases; bases outside gene matches: 8.

Ten or more counts support this clone. The read finishes 3 residues shy of the CDR3 end, and the germline J gene is used to complete it. The chain uses TRBV20-1 and TRBJ2-7; 8 bases agree with TRBD2. CDR3 length: 15 residues. Germline V CDR1 and CDR2: DFQATT, SNEGSKA (reference sequence). V dropped 0 bases and J dropped 2; count of bases not matched to a gene: 6. The DNA read from the CDR3 is TGCAGTGCTAGAGATAAGCGGGAGAGCCCCTACGAG. It codes for CSARDKRESPYE. The full CDR3 is CSARDKRESPYEQYF.

This clone was picked up a small number of times. Read data end 3 residues before the CDR3 end; the end is taken from the germline J gene. The sample carries other DNA sequences with the same CDR3. V gene TRBV7-2 combines with J gene TRBJ1-2; D perhaps matches TRBD1 (6 bases). The CDR3 length is 14 residues. Germline lookup yields CDR1 SGHTA and CDR2 FQGNSA. The DNA read from the CDR3 is TGTGCCAGCAGCTTACTACAGGGACGGGGTGGA. Translated: CASSLLQGRGG. The complete CDR3 protein is CASSLLQGRGGYTF.

This clone occurred many times. The CDR3 end lies 3 residues beyond the end of the read and is filled in from the germline J gene. The genes are TRBV6-1 and TRBJ2-1; 11 bases are shared with TRBD2. The length of the CDR3 is 14 residues. Germline trimming cut 2 bases from V and 7 bases from J; bases unmatched to any gene: 1. Germline V gene lookup returns CDR1 MNHNS and CDR2 SASEGT. The covered CDR3 bases are TGTGCCAGCAGTGAACTAGCGGGAGGAAATGAG. Its protein is CASSELAGGNE. The whole CDR3 is CASSELAGGNEQFF.

About this clone itself: The read finishes 3 residues shy of the CDR3 end, and the germline J gene is used to complete it. The gene calls are TRBV5-1 and TRBJ2-1; 8 positions match TRBD1. CDR1 is SGHRS, CDR2 YFSETQ, per germline. The CDR3 is made up of 13 amino acids. The V and J ends lost 7 bases and 3 bases, in that order; junction bases with no gene match: 3. The CDR3 loop is CASGGQVYNEQFF. The covered CDR3 bases are TGCGCCAGCGGGGGACAGGTCTACAATGAG.

In this sample, this clone turned up many times. With the read ending 3 residues before the CDR3 end, the germline J gene is used to fill in that end. The genes are TRBV6-4 and TRBJ2-1, with D perhaps TRBD2 (6 bases). Trimming shortened V by 5 bases and J by 8 bases, and 16 bases separated the two germline ends. The germline V gene has CDR1 MRHNA and CDR2 SNTAGT. The CDR3 runs 14 residues. CDR3 in amino acids: CASSPTSNSHEQFF. CDR3 DNA (partial): TGTGCCAGCAGTCCAACTAGCAACTCGCATGAG.

This clone appeared many times. The sequence runs out 3 residues before the end of the CDR3; the remainder is reconstructed from the germline J gene. Distinct nucleotide sequences in the sample also encode this CDR3. The gene calls are TRBV18 and TRBJ1-5; D possibly corresponds to TRBD1 (5 bases). Trimming stripped 3 bases from V and 4 bases from J, with 7 bases between. CDR3 size: 13 residues. Germline-derived CDR1 and CDR2 are KGHSH and LQKENI. Incomplete CDR3 DNA: TGTGCCAGCTCACCGGAGGGGAATCAGCCC. Protein sequence: CASSPEGNQP. The full-length CDR3 reads as CASSPEGNQPQHF.

This clone was observed a few times. Read sequence stops 3 residues before the CDR3 end, and the germline J gene provides the missing end. The chain has TRBV6-1 and TRBJ1-1; TRBD1 matches 8 bases. Germline V lookup: CDR1 MNHNS, CDR2 SASEGT. This CDR3 has 13 residues. The J segment lost 4 bases and the V segment lost 3 bases, leaving 1 base of the junction unmatched. The CDR3 sequence: CASSDGQGTEAFF. CDR3 DNA (partial): TGTGCCAGCAGTGACGGACAGGGCACTGAA.